The T cell receptor beta chain under discussion was sequenced for a study of cytomegalovirus exposure and HLA in healthy donors. Study outcomes and limitations: The presence/absence work took it that sequencing depth was about the same across donors.

On this clone itself: The antigen is undetermined.

The PCR was carried out with 60 Vbeta primers and 13 Jbeta primers. Sequencing used immunoSEQ multiplex PCR; TCRdb keeps in-frame clones, though not all of them. The sample contains under 250,000 clones, approximately 80% of which appear only once. Germline CDR1 LNHDA, CDR2 SQIVND (reference sequence). The CDR3 consists of 14 residues. V was cut by 10 bases and J by 2 bases, with 15 bases left in between. The receptor's source is a male donor in good health and CMV-seronegative. J is TRBJ1-3 and V is TRBV19; D ambiguous. The sample was PBMCs. The CDR3 spells CATRSPATGNTIYF. CDR3 DNA: TGTGCCACCAGGTCCCCCGCCACTGGAAACACCATATATTTT.